The count of the clone carrying this T cell receptor beta chain is one. Antigen unknown. Assay: immunoSEQ multiplex PCR; the TCRdb copy retains only in-frame clones and omits some. This sample has about 100,000 clones, with more than 85% found just once. The J segment lost 8 bases and the V segment lost 7 bases, leaving 9 bases of the junction unmatched. Germline lookup yields CDR1 SGHRS and CDR2 YFSETQ. The CDR3 runs 13 residues. The data derive from a study of siplizumab effects on memory and regulatory T cells. Study-wide results and limits: Controls showed an average of roughly 30% Treg-derived mappable alloreactive CD4+ clones, while siplizumab showed 65% to 70%. Memory cells seemed less diverse than naive T cells, which also seemed major contributors to the alloresponse. Researchers could not give a naive or memory phenotype to roughly 75-96% of proliferating CD4+ or CD8+ clones. Proliferating Tregs' suppressive function in siplizumab cultures went unconfirmed.

This receptor was taken from a human donor in good health. Some clones in this sample may be carry-over from other donors' samples. V usage is TRBV5-1 and J usage is TRBJ1-2, with 9 bases matching TRBD1. The sequencing input was CD4+ T cells sorted from blood. DNA for the CDR3: TGCGCCAGCGGCGGGACAGGGTATGGAGGCTACACCTTC. Translating gives CASGGTGYGGYTF. The whole variable domain, filled in from reference TRBV5-1 and TRBJ1-2, reads KAGVTQTPRYLIKTRGQQVTLSCSPISGHRSVSWYQQTPGQGLQFLFEYFSETQRNKGNFPGRFSGRQFSNSRSEMNVSTLELGDSALYLCASGGTGYGGYTFGSGTRLTVV.